Shown below are 10 T cell receptor beta chains from a single sample sequenced in a study of tumor-infiltrating lymphocytes in primary liver carcinoma. Co-extracted RNA and DNA came from 20-30 mg of unsorted bulk tissue. TCR beta cDNA was prepared out of roughly 500 ng total RNA by means of a constant-region primer. Investigators got TCR beta libraries out of three nested multiplex PCR rounds, done with slightly modified ARM-PCR. Forward primers for TRBV1-TRBV30 and a C-beta reverse primer served the first two PCR rounds, at about 9 cycles each. In TCRdb, the multiplex PCR reads were re-called with MiXCR into one record per CDR3 protein. The data hold around 79,000 distinct CDR3 sequences, with under 75% observed a single time. The specimen was tumor-adjacent normal liver tissue. These receptors were obtained from a man in his forties with primary liver carcinoma and hepatitis B virus infection.

To note about this clonotype: In this CDR3 the conserved last residue, phenylalanine or tryptophan, is missing, so a read error is likely. This chain links TRBV29-1 with TRBJ2-2; 9 nucleotides align to TRBD2. The germline V gene encodes CDR1 SQVTM and CDR2 ANQGSEA. The CDR3 extends over 15 amino acids. Trimming removed 3 bases from V and 8 bases from J; junction bases left unmatched: 10. Written as DNA, the CDR3 is TGCAGCGTTGAGTTGGTAGCGGGAGTGACTGGGGAGCTGTTTTTA. Translation: CSVELVAGVTGELFL.

This clonotype was counted a few times. One end of the junction fails to match germline, which may point to a read error. This chain connects TRBV10-3 to TRBJ2-1; perhaps TRBD2 as D (6 bases). Germline V CDR1 and CDR2: ENHRY, SYGVKD. The CDR3 is made up of 15 amino acids. The chain's CDR3 is CTISESGDRYNEQFF. The CDR3 DNA reads TGTACCATCAGTGAGTCGGGAGACCGTTACAATGAGCAGTTCTTC.

The chain joins TRBV11-2 to TRBJ2-3; 7 positions match TRBD2. There are 16 residues in the CDR3. Germline lookup yields CDR1 SGHAT and CDR2 FQNNGV. The CDR3 is CTSSLSRTSSTDTQYF. The CDR3 DNA reads as TGTACAAGCAGCTTAAGTAGGACTAGTAGCACAGATACGCAGTATTTT. Using reference TRBV11-2 and TRBJ2-3 for the parts outside the CDR3, the full variable domain is EAGVAQSPRYKIIEKRQSVAFWCNPISGHATLYWYQQILGQGPKLLIQFQNNGVVDDSQLPKDRFSAERLKGVDSTLKIQPAKLEDSAVYLCTSSLSRTSSTDTQYFGPGTRLTVL.

Details on this clonotype: A much larger clone sits a single nucleotide away, making a read error possible. The chain has TRBV5-1 and TRBJ2-3, with D maybe TRBD2 (6 bases). The CDR3 has 15 residues. Germline values: CDR1 SGHRS, CDR2 YFSETQ. The V end was cut by 4 bases, the J end by 2 bases, with 14 bases between. This CDR3 is CASSQSGLFTDTQYF. Here the CDR3 DNA reads TGCGCCAGCAGCCAGAGCGGGTTGTTCACAGATACGCAGTATTTT.

Comments on this clonotype: Since the CDR3 does not end with the conserved phenylalanine or tryptophan, this likely comes from a read error. The chain employs TRBV4-3 and TRBJ2-7, with D hard to call. The CDR3 is 13 residues long. Trimming stripped 11 bases from V and 1 base from J, with 15 bases between. CDR1 is LGHNA and CDR2 is YSLEER in the germline V gene. CDR3: CAVSQAVSYEQYY. For the CDR3, the DNA is TGCGCCGTCAGCCAAGCAGTTTCCTACGAGCAGTACTAC.

This clonotype was recorded many times. The rearrangement joins TRBV28 to TRBJ1-1, with D maybe TRBD1 (5 bases). CDR1 is MDHEN and CDR2 is SYDVKM in the germline V gene. V gave up 6 bases and J gave up 5 bases, with 13 bases separating them. The CDR3 covers 13 residues. CDR3 nucleotide sequence: TGTGCCAGCAGGTCTGGGACGAAGACTGAAGCTTTCTTT. Translated, it gives CASRSGTKTEAFF.

A word on this clonotype: The germline gene is not matched at one end of the junction; a read error may be the cause. The chain couples TRBV12-3 or TRBV12-4 to TRBJ2-1; the match to TRBD1 covers 9 bases. The CDR3 contains 14 residues. The CDR3 DNA sequence: TGTACCAGCAGTAGGGACAGGGAGATCAATGAGCAGTTCTTC. Its protein product is CTSSRDREINEQFF.

About this clonotype: A read error may produce the germline difference seen at one junction end. V usage is TRBV28 and J usage is TRBJ2-7; 9 nucleotides align to TRBD1. The CDR3 consists of 16 residues. CDR1 and CDR2 from the germline V gene are MDHEN and SYDVKM. The CDR3 is CADALTSGQGCNEQYF. CDR3 nucleotides: TGTGCCGACGCGTTGACCTCGGGACAGGGTTGTAACGAACAGTACTTC.

The chain is built from TRBV5-6 and TRBJ2-4, with D possibly being TRBD2 (6 bases). The CDR3 loop spans 17 amino acids. Trimming left V 1 base short and J 2 bases short, with 16 bases between. Germline V gene sequence: CDR1 SGHDT, CDR2 YYEEEE. The chain's CDR3 is CASSLYGREGTKNIQYF. CDR3 coding DNA: TGTGCCAGCAGCTTGTACGGGAGAGAGGGTACCAAAAACATTCAGTACTTC.

Note on this clonotype: One junction end disagrees with the germline gene, perhaps due to a read error. The genes are TRBV29-1 and TRBJ1-1; the D gene is possibly TRBD1 (5 bases). The germline gives CDR1 SQVTM, CDR2 ANQGSEA. The CDR3 is 12 amino acids. CDR3 bases: TGCAGCGTTGATAGGGGCTTCACTGAAACTTTCTTT. Protein sequence: CSVDRGFTETFF.